The rows below give T cell receptor beta chains drawn from one sample of a study of cytomegalovirus exposure and HLA in healthy donors. Clones were sequenced by immunoSEQ multiplex PCR, and TCRdb holds only the in-frame ones, with some missing. Of 100,000 to 150,000 clones listed, almost 80% are singletons. Sample: PBMCs. Receptors originate from a female donor in good health and CMV-seronegative. The CDR3 runs from the conserved cysteine through the conserved F or W. The D gene is left open where the match is weak. Not every row has a clone size; where given, it reads once, few, many or a size class.

D gene: TRBD2; clone size: .; J gene: TRBJ2-1; V gene: TRBV4-2; CDR3 DNA: TGTGCCAGCAGCCAAGGGCTGACAGAACCGGGACTAGCGGGATTGGTGGATGAGCAGTTCTTC; CDR3 protein: CASSQGLTEPGLAGLVDEQFF
D gene: .; clone size: .; J gene: TRBJ2-7; V gene: TRBV7-2; CDR3 DNA: TGTGCCAGCAGCTTAGCAGGGAGGGGGTACGAGCAGTACTTC; CDR3 protein: CASSLAGRGYEQYF
D gene: TRBD1; clone size: .; J gene: TRBJ2-3; V gene: TRBV28; CDR3 DNA: TGTGCCAGCAGTCCCTATGGGACAGGAAGCACAGATACGCAGTATTTT; CDR3 protein: CASSPYGTGSTDTQYF
D gene: TRBD1; clone size: .; J gene: TRBJ2-5; V gene: TRBV9; CDR3 DNA: TGTGCCAGCAGCGTCTTACAGGGGGCGATAGAGACCCAGTACTTC; CDR3 protein: CASSVLQGAIETQYF
D gene: .; clone size: .; J gene: TRBJ2-7; V gene: TRBV9; CDR3 DNA: TGTGCCAGCAGCCCCACAGGGCCATACGAGCAGTACTTC; CDR3 protein: CASSPTGPYEQYF
D gene: TRBD1; clone size: .; J gene: TRBJ1-1; V gene: TRBV9; CDR3 DNA: TGTGCCAGCAGCCCCCACTTGACAGGGTTTGACACTGAAGCTTTCTTT; CDR3 protein: CASSPHLTGFDTEAFF
D gene: .; clone size: .; J gene: TRBJ1-4; V gene: TRBV28; CDR3 DNA: TGTGCCAGCAGCCTAGGGGGGGGGAGTAATGAAAAACTGTTTTTT; CDR3 protein: CASSLGGGSNEKLFF
D gene: TRBD2; clone size: .; J gene: TRBJ2-7; V gene: TRBV28; CDR3 DNA: TGTGCCAGCAGTTCCTTTGCGGGAGAGGGGTTGGACGAGCAGTACTTC; CDR3 protein: CASSSFAGEGLDEQYF
D gene: TRBD1; clone size: .; J gene: TRBJ1-1; V gene: TRBV5-1; CDR3 DNA: TGCGCCACCGCGGGACAGGCGAACACTGAAGCTTTCTTT; CDR3 protein: CATAGQANTEAFF
D gene: TRBD1; clone size: few; J gene: TRBJ1-2; V gene: TRBV9; CDR3 DNA: TGTGCCAGCAGCTACGAACAGGGGCCTATCTATGGCTACACCTTC; CDR3 protein: CASSYEQGPIYGYTF
D gene: .; clone size: .; J gene: TRBJ2-1; V gene: TRBV29-1; CDR3 DNA: TGCAGCGTTGGTAGGGGCGGCAATGAGCAGTTCTTC; CDR3 protein: CSVGRGGNEQFF
D gene: TRBD1; clone size: .; J gene: TRBJ1-4; V gene: TRBV6-1; CDR3 DNA: TGTGCCAGCAGTGGTGGACAGGCAGCAGATAATGAAAAACTGTTTTTT; CDR3 protein: CASSGGQAADNEKLFF
D gene: .; clone size: few; J gene: TRBJ2-7; V gene: TRBV27; CDR3 DNA: TGTGCCAGCAGTTTATCGCCCACTAGCTACGAGCAGTACTTC; CDR3 protein: CASSLSPTSYEQYF
D gene: .; clone size: .; J gene: TRBJ2-7; V gene: TRBV6-1; CDR3 DNA: TGTGCCAGCAACGGAGTTTCCTACGAGCAGTACTTC; CDR3 protein: CASNGVSYEQYF
D gene: .; clone size: .; J gene: TRBJ1-2; V gene: TRBV5-6; CDR3 DNA: TGTGCCAGCAGCTTGTACCAGGGAGGTGGTTATGGCTACACCTTC; CDR3 protein: CASSLYQGGGYGYTF
D gene: .; clone size: few; J gene: TRBJ2-7; V gene: TRBV7-2; CDR3 DNA: TGTGCCAGCAGCTTAGTTGGGAATCAGGGCTCCTACGAGCAGTACTTC; CDR3 protein: CASSLVGNQGSYEQYF
D gene: .; clone size: .; J gene: TRBJ2-7; V gene: TRBV6-1; CDR3 DNA: TGTGCCAGCAGTGAAGTAGACTACTACGAGCAGTACTTC; CDR3 protein: CASSEVDYYEQYF
D gene: TRBD1; clone size: few; J gene: TRBJ2-7; V gene: TRBV28; CDR3 DNA: TGTGCCAGCAGTTCGGGACAGGGGGCTTCCTACGAGCAGTACTTC; CDR3 protein: CASSSGQGASYEQYF
D gene: .; clone size: .; J gene: TRBJ1-2; V gene: TRBV6-1; CDR3 DNA: TGTGCCAGCAGTGTGGAGGGAAGCTATGGCTACACCTTC; CDR3 protein: CASSVEGSYGYTF
D gene: .; clone size: .; J gene: TRBJ1-1; V gene: TRBV28; CDR3 DNA: TGTGCCAGCAGTTCTCCGGGGTTGAACACTGAAGCTTTCTTT; CDR3 protein: CASSSPGLNTEAFF
D gene: TRBD2; clone size: .; J gene: TRBJ2-1; V gene: TRBV9; CDR3 DNA: TGTGCCAGCAGCCCCCGGGTACTAGCGGGGGGAGAGCAGTTCTTC; CDR3 protein: CASSPRVLAGGEQFF
D gene: .; clone size: .; J gene: TRBJ2-3; V gene: TRBV18; CDR3 DNA: TGTGCCAGCTCACCTAACCCAGTTTCAACAGATACGCAGTATTTT; CDR3 protein: CASSPNPVSTDTQYF
D gene: TRBD2; clone size: .; J gene: TRBJ2-1; V gene: TRBV2; CDR3 DNA: TGTGCCAGCACCTCGACTAGCTCCCACAATGAGCAGTTCTTC; CDR3 protein: CASTSTSSHNEQFF
D gene: .; clone size: .; J gene: TRBJ2-7; V gene: TRBV5-1; CDR3 DNA: TGCGCCAGCAGCTTGGCCAGGGAAAGCTTTCCCTACGAGCAGTACTTC; CDR3 protein: CASSLARESFPYEQYF
D gene: TRBD1; clone size: .; J gene: TRBJ2-7; V gene: TRBV7-3; CDR3 DNA: TGTGCCAGCAGCTTAACATCGGGGACAGTCTACGAGCAGTACTTC; CDR3 protein: CASSLTSGTVYEQYF
D gene: .; clone size: .; J gene: TRBJ1-1; V gene: TRBV29-1; CDR3 DNA: TGCAGCGTCCAAAAGGGGGGGGGCACTGAAGCTTTCTTT; CDR3 protein: CSVQKGGGTEAFF
D gene: TRBD2; clone size: .; J gene: TRBJ2-1; V gene: TRBV7-3; CDR3 DNA: TGTGCCAGCAGCTTAACGGGCGGGAGGGCCAATGAGCAGTTCTTC; CDR3 protein: CASSLTGGRANEQFF
D gene: .; clone size: .; J gene: TRBJ1-2; V gene: TRBV7-7; CDR3 DNA: TGTGCCAGCAGCTTAACCAGGCTAAACTATGGCTACACCTTC; CDR3 protein: CASSLTRLNYGYTF
D gene: .; clone size: .; J gene: TRBJ2-1; V gene: TRBV2; CDR3 DNA: TGTGCCAGCAGTTCCCGACTCCCCGGCGTCAATGAGCAGTTCTTC; CDR3 protein: CASSSRLPGVNEQFF
D gene: .; clone size: .; J gene: TRBJ2-2; V gene: TRBV7-8; CDR3 DNA: TGTGCCAGCAGCCGAGCGCGATTGGACACCGGGGAGCTGTTTTTT; CDR3 protein: CASSRARLDTGELFF
D gene: TRBD1; clone size: .; J gene: TRBJ1-1; V gene: TRBV9; CDR3 DNA: TGTGCCAGCAGCTTAACAGGGGAGAGGGCCACTGAAGCTTTCTTT; CDR3 protein: CASSLTGERATEAFF
D gene: TRBD1; clone size: .; J gene: TRBJ1-6; V gene: TRBV9; CDR3 DNA: TGTGCCAGCAGCGTAGGGACAGGGAATTCACCCCTCCACTTT; CDR3 protein: CASSVGTGNSPLHF
D gene: .; clone size: .; J gene: TRBJ2-7; V gene: TRBV6-1; CDR3 DNA: TGTGCCAGCGATAAGGCTGGGGACACTTCCTACGAGCAGTACTTC; CDR3 protein: CASDKAGDTSYEQYF
D gene: TRBD1; clone size: .; J gene: TRBJ2-2; V gene: TRBV7-8; CDR3 DNA: TGTGCCAGCAGCGCCCGGACAGGGGGAAACACCGGGGAGCTGTTTTTT; CDR3 protein: CASSARTGGNTGELFF
D gene: .; clone size: few; J gene: TRBJ2-7; V gene: TRBV19; CDR3 DNA: TGTGCCAGTAGTCAGGGGAGGGAGCTCGACGAGCAGTACTTC; CDR3 protein: CASSQGRELDEQYF
D gene: TRBD1; clone size: .; J gene: TRBJ1-5; V gene: TRBV18; CDR3 DNA: TGTGCCAGCTCATCCAGGACAGGCGGAGATTATGGTCAGCCCCAGCATTTT; CDR3 protein: CASSSRTGGDYGQPQHF
D gene: .; clone size: .; J gene: TRBJ2-2; V gene: TRBV18; CDR3 DNA: TGTGCCAGCTCACGCGACAGAGCGAACACCGGGGAGCTGTTTTTT; CDR3 protein: CASSRDRANTGELFF
D gene: .; clone size: .; J gene: TRBJ2-7; V gene: TRBV2; CDR3 DNA: TGTGCCAGCAGACCCCAACTAGCTCCCAACGAGCAGTACTTC; CDR3 protein: CASRPQLAPNEQYF
D gene: TRBD2; clone size: few; J gene: TRBJ2-7; V gene: TRBV5-1; CDR3 DNA: TGCGCCAGCAGCAGAAATCCGGGACTAGAGATCGAGCAGTACTTC; CDR3 protein: CASSRNPGLEIEQYF
D gene: TRBD2; clone size: few; J gene: TRBJ2-5; V gene: TRBV6-5; CDR3 DNA: TGTGCCAGCAGTTACTCCCTTCGGGAGGGGGAGACCCAGTACTTC; CDR3 protein: CASSYSLREGETQYF
D gene: TRBD2; clone size: .; J gene: TRBJ2-7; V gene: TRBV28; CDR3 DNA: TGTGCCAGCAGTGGCGGACTAGCGGCATCCTACGAGCAGTACTTC; CDR3 protein: CASSGGLAASYEQYF
D gene: .; clone size: .; J gene: TRBJ2-1; V gene: TRBV19; CDR3 DNA: TGTGCCAGTAGGAAGGAGGGAGGCTACAATGAGCAGTTCTTC; CDR3 protein: CASRKEGGYNEQFF
D gene: TRBD2; clone size: .; J gene: TRBJ2-7; V gene: TRBV9; CDR3 DNA: TGTGCCAGCAGCGTAGCGAGCGGGGGGGTCTACGAGCAGTACTTC; CDR3 protein: CASSVASGGVYEQYF
D gene: .; clone size: .; J gene: TRBJ2-5; V gene: TRBV6-1; CDR3 DNA: TGTGCCAGCAGTGAAGGCGGGCTCCAAGAGACCCAGTACTTC; CDR3 protein: CASSEGGLQETQYF
D gene: .; clone size: .; J gene: TRBJ1-5; V gene: TRBV7-2; CDR3 DNA: TGTGCCAGCAGCTTATTATATAGCAATCAGCCCCAGCATTTT; CDR3 protein: CASSLLYSNQPQHF
D gene: TRBD1; clone size: .; J gene: TRBJ1-2; V gene: TRBV2; CDR3 DNA: TGTGCCAGCAGTGAACAGGGGGCTAAGGCCTATGGCTACACCTTC; CDR3 protein: CASSEQGAKAYGYTF
D gene: .; clone size: few; J gene: TRBJ2-7; V gene: TRBV5-4; CDR3 DNA: TGTGCCAGCAGCTTGGCGGGAGTGGGATCCTACGAGCAGTACTTC; CDR3 protein: CASSLAGVGSYEQYF
D gene: TRBD2; clone size: .; J gene: TRBJ2-1; V gene: TRBV10-3; CDR3 DNA: TGTGCCATCAGCGCGGGACTAGCGGGTGCCAATGAGCAGTTCTTC; CDR3 protein: CAISAGLAGANEQFF
D gene: .; clone size: once; J gene: TRBJ1-3; V gene: TRBV7-6; CDR3 DNA: TGTGCCAGCAGCTTAGATTCTGGCGGCACCATATATTTT; CDR3 protein: CASSLDSGGTIYF
D gene: TRBD2; clone size: .; J gene: TRBJ2-5; V gene: TRBV18; CDR3 DNA: TGTGCCAGCTCACCTTGGACTAGCGGGTACCAAGAGACCCAGTACTTC; CDR3 protein: CASSPWTSGYQETQYF
D gene: .; clone size: .; J gene: TRBJ2-2; V gene: TRBV9; CDR3 DNA: TGTGCCAGCAGCGTAGTAGTCAGGGCGAACACCGGGGAGCTGTTTTTT; CDR3 protein: CASSVVVRANTGELFF
D gene: .; clone size: .; J gene: TRBJ2-7; V gene: TRBV13; CDR3 DNA: TGTGCCAGCAGCCACCGGGAAACCTACGAGCAGTACTTC; CDR3 protein: CASSHRETYEQYF
D gene: TRBD2; clone size: .; J gene: TRBJ2-7; V gene: TRBV10-3; CDR3 DNA: TGTGCCATCAGTGACTCCGTTAGCGGGAACAACGAGCAGTACTTC; CDR3 protein: CAISDSVSGNNEQYF
D gene: TRBD2; clone size: .; J gene: TRBJ2-5; V gene: TRBV4-3; CDR3 DNA: TGCGCCAGCAGCCAGAGCGGGAGGTCTATCCAAGAGACCCAGTACTTC; CDR3 protein: CASSQSGRSIQETQYF
D gene: .; clone size: .; J gene: TRBJ1-5; V gene: TRBV19; CDR3 DNA: TGTGCCAGTACGAAGGGGACTTACCTATATAGCAATCAGCCCCAGCATTTT; CDR3 protein: CASTKGTYLYSNQPQHF
D gene: TRBD2; clone size: .; J gene: TRBJ2-3; V gene: TRBV30; CDR3 DNA: TGTGCCTGCAGGATACTAGCGGGAACTAGCACAGATACGCAGTATTTT; CDR3 protein: CACRILAGTSTDTQYF